Listed below are T cell receptor beta chains from one sample, sequenced in a study of blood T cell repertoires in COVID-19. TCRdb keeps only in-frame clones here, not all; method: immunoSEQ multiplex PCR. The top ten hold approximately 12% of the sample, which has under 200,000 clones, approximately 88% seen once. The specimen sequenced was PBMCs or T cells enriched from blood (not recorded which). These receptors were collected from a woman aged 60-75 years who had recovered from COVID-19. The CDR3 runs from the conserved cysteine through the conserved F or W. A D gene is named only where the DNA matches it firmly. The size entry is marked missing in some rows and otherwise reads once, few, many or a size class.

v_gene,d_gene,j_gene,abundance,len,CDR3nt,CDR3aa
TRBV18,TRBD1,TRBJ1-2,once,15,TGTGCCAGCTCACCACAAAGGACAGGGGTCTATGGCTACACCTTC,CASSPQRTGVYGYTF
TRBV15,-,TRBJ2-2,few,14,TGTGCCACCAGCAGAGTAGGCGGGATCGGGGAGCTGTTTTTT,CATSRVGGIGELFF
TRBV19,-,TRBJ1-2,-,13,TGTGCCAGTAGTAGCGGGTTGAGGATGGGCTACACCTTC,CASSSGLRMGYTF
TRBV24-1,TRBD2,TRBJ2-1,-,16,TGTGCCACCAGTGATTTGGGACTAGCGGGAGTCAATGAGCAGTTCTTC,CATSDLGLAGVNEQFF
TRBV2,-,TRBJ1-3,-,14,TGTGCCAGCAGTGTTCGGGGGGGCGCAAACACCATATATTTT,CASSVRGGANTIYF
TRBV9,-,TRBJ2-1,-,14,TGTGCCAGCAGCCCAACAGCCGCTTCCAATGAGCAGTTCTTC,CASSPTAASNEQFF
TRBV27,TRBD2,TRBJ2-3,-,14,TGTGCCAGCAGTTTGAGCGGGATAGGAGGTACGCAGTATTTT,CASSLSGIGGTQYF
TRBV7-2,-,TRBJ2-2,-,16,TGTGCCAGCAGCATGGGACTTTTGGGGAACACCGGGGAGCTGTTTTTT,CASSMGLLGNTGELFF
TRBV27,-,TRBJ2-2,-,14,TGTGCCAGCCGTGGAGCGGCGAACACCGGGGAGCTGTTTTTT,CASRGAANTGELFF
TRBV2,TRBD2,TRBJ2-3,-,16,TGTGCCAGCAGTGATACGACTAGCGGGAGGGCAGATACGCAGTATTTT,CASSDTTSGRADTQYF
TRBV7-8,-,TRBJ1-1,-,13,TGTGCCAGCAGCCGCGGGGGGGGCACTGAAGCTTTCTTT,CASSRGGGTEAFF
TRBV10-2,-,TRBJ2-3,-,13,TGCGCCAGCACAACCAGGGCCACCGATACGCAGTATTTT,CASTTRATDTQYF
TRBV19,-,TRBJ2-1,-,15,TGTGCCAGTAGATTAACAGGAGTTTTGGGTAATGAGCAGTTCTTC,CASRLTGVLGNEQFF
TRBV10-3,-,TRBJ1-1,-,12,TGTGCCATCAGCCCGAGGAACACTGAAGCTTTCTTT,CAISPRNTEAFF
TRBV9,TRBD2,TRBJ2-3,-,16,TGTGCCAGCAGCCCCCATGCCGCGGGAGGTTCAGATACGCAGTATTTT,CASSPHAAGGSDTQYF
TRBV5-1,-,TRBJ1-4,-,16,TGCGCCAGCAGCTCCCAAGGTGCAGGGGACAATGAAAAACTGTTTTTT,CASSSQGAGDNEKLFF
TRBV9,TRBD2,TRBJ2-5,-,13,TGTGCCAGCAGCCGAGCGGGACTTGAGACCCAGTACTTC,CASSRAGLETQYF
TRBV6-1,-,TRBJ1-5,-,14,TGTGCCAGCAGTGAAAACTATAGCAATCAGCCCCAGCATTTT,CASSENYSNQPQHF
TRBV5-1,TRBD2,TRBJ2-1,-,15,TGCGCCAGCAGCTTGAGCCTAGCGGCCTACAATGAGCAGTTCTTC,CASSLSLAAYNEQFF
TRBV2,-,TRBJ2-7,once,11,TGTGCCAGCAGTGTAGACAGCGAGCAGTACTTC,CASSVDSEQYF
TRBV25-1,-,TRBJ2-7,-,14,TGTGCCAGCAGTGACACGAGGAGCTCCTACGAGCAGTACTTC,CASSDTRSSYEQYF
TRBV6-5,TRBD1,TRBJ1-5,-,15,TGTGCCAGCAGTTTACAGGGGAAAGGCAATCAGCCCCAGCATTTT,CASSLQGKGNQPQHF
TRBV6-5,-,TRBJ1-5,-,15,TGTGCCAGCAGTCCCACAGGGAGTGGATACCAGCCCCAGCATTTT,CASSPTGSGYQPQHF
TRBV6-5,TRBD1,TRBJ2-7,few,16,TGTGCCAGCAGTTTAAGACCGGGACAGGGCAGGGAAAAGCAGTACTTC,CASSLRPGQGREKQYF
TRBV3-1/TRBV3-2,TRBD1,TRBJ1-1,few,13,TGTGCCAGCAGCCCATCAGGGGGCTCTGAAGCTTTCTTT,CASSPSGGSEAFF
TRBV4-2,TRBD1,TRBJ1-3,few,16,TGTGCCAGCAGCCAAACCGAGGGGGCGCGTGGAAACACCATATATTTT,CASSQTEGARGNTIYF
TRBV30,TRBD2,TRBJ2-1,-,13,TGTGCCTGGATCCCACCGGGGGGCAATGAGCAGTTCTTC,CAWIPPGGNEQFF
TRBV30,-,TRBJ2-3,-,13,TGTGCCTGGAGATCCTGGGGCGGGAATACGCAGTATTTT,CAWRSWGGNTQYF
TRBV29-1,TRBD1,TRBJ1-1,-,14,TGCAGCGTTAAAGTTCAGGGGGTTGGCACTGAAGCTTTCTTT,CSVKVQGVGTEAFF
TRBV5-1,TRBD1,TRBJ2-7,-,14,TGCGCCAGCAGCTTGTCACAGGGGTCCTACGAGCAGTACTTC,CASSLSQGSYEQYF
TRBV18,-,TRBJ1-1,-,15,TGTGCCAGCTCACAGGCTGCGGGGACGAACACTGAAGCTTTCTTT,CASSQAAGTNTEAFF
TRBV19,TRBD1,TRBJ1-1,-,14,TGTGCCAGTAGTACCCATACAGGGGGAACTGAAGCTTTCTTT,CASSTHTGGTEAFF
TRBV7-9,TRBD1,TRBJ1-2,-,14,TGTGCCAGCAGCAAGACAGGGAGGAACTATGGCTACACCTTC,CASSKTGRNYGYTF
TRBV7-9,TRBD1,TRBJ1-1,-,15,TGTGCCAGCAGCCGTACGGACAGGGCCATTACTGAAGCTTTCTTT,CASSRTDRAITEAFF
TRBV10-2,-,TRBJ2-7,-,22,-,CATRSGGAPAVSLDRGFREQYF
TRBV5-1,-,TRBJ1-1,-,12,TGCGCCAGCATGGAGGTGGGCACTGAAGCTTTCTTT,CASMEVGTEAFF
TRBV20-1,-,TRBJ2-2,-,15,TGCAGTGCTAGTAAGGGACTCCTCAACACCGGGGAGCTGTTTTTT,CSASKGLLNTGELFF
TRBV9,TRBD2,TRBJ2-5,few,15,TGTGCCAGCAGCGTAGCGGCGGGAGGGCAAGAGACCCAGTACTTC,CASSVAAGGQETQYF
TRBV6-5,TRBD1,TRBJ2-7,-,14,TGTGCCAGCAGCTCCGGGACAGCTTCCTACGAGCAGTACTTC,CASSSGTASYEQYF
TRBV5-1,-,TRBJ2-7,-,12,TGCGCCAGCAGCTTGAGCCTCTACGAGCAGTACTTC,CASSLSLYEQYF
TRBV5-4,TRBD1,TRBJ1-5,-,15,TGTGCCAGCAGCTTTGGGGGACAGGGGGCCCAGCCCCAGCATTTT,CASSFGGQGAQPQHF
TRBV7-9,-,TRBJ2-5,-,15,TGTGCCAGCAGCTTCCCGACAGCTGGCCAAGAGACCCAGTACTTC,CASSFPTAGQETQYF
TRBV19,TRBD1,TRBJ1-1,-,15,TGTGCCAGTCGGGACCCAGGGGGCGCCGACACTGAAGCTTTCTTT,CASRDPGGADTEAFF
TRBV7-3,TRBD1,TRBJ1-3,-,17,TGTGCCAGCAGCTTAAATGGGGGGACAGCCTCTGGAAACACCATATATTTT,CASSLNGGTASGNTIYF